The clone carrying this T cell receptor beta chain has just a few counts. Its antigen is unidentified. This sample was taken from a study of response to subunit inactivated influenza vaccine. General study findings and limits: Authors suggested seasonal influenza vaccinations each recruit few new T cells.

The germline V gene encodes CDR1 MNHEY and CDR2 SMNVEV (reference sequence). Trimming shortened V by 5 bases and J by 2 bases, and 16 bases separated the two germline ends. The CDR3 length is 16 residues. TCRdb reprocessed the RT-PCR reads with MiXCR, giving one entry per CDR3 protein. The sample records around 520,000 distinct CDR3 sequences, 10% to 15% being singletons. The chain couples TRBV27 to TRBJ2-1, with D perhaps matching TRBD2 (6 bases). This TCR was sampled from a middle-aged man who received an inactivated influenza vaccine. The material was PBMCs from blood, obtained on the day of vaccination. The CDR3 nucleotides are TGTGCCAGCAGTAGAATGGCGGGAACAACCTACAATGAGCAGTTCTTC. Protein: CASSRMAGTTYNEQFF.